The clone carrying this T cell receptor beta chain was detected only once. The germline V gene has CDR1 WNHNN and CDR2 SYGVQD (reference sequence). V was cut by 1 base and J by 4 bases, with 17 bases left in between. This CDR3 has 17 amino acids. Participants reported their clinical history, and cohort assignment relied on those reports. TCRdb keeps only in-frame clones here, not all; method: immunoSEQ multiplex PCR. The table includes around 190,000 clones, less than 85% detected once. The data are from a study of blood T cell repertoires in COVID-19. Study-level information: COVID-19 samples collected from the United States, Italy and Spain covered acute and convalescent phases.

The V call is TRBV10-1, the J call TRBJ2-1; maybe TRBD2 (5 bases). Material for sequencing was PBMCs or T cells enriched from blood (not recorded which). This sequence was found in a woman in her 30s who had recovered from COVID-19. The CDR3 nucleotides are TGCGCCAGCAGTGAGTGGACGGCGGGTACCGGTTACAATGAGCAGTTCTTC. As protein: CASSEWTAGTGYNEQFF.